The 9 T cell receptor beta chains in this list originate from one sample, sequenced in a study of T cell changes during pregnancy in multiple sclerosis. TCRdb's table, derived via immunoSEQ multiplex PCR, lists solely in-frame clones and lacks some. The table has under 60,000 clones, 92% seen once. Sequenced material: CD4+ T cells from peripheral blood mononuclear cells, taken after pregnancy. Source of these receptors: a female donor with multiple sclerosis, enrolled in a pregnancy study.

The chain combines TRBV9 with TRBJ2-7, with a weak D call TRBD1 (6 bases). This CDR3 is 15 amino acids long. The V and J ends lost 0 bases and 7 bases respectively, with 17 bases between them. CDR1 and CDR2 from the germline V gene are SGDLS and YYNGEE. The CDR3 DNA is TGTGCCAGCAGCGTAGACGGTCAGGGGATAGGAGAGCAGTACTTC. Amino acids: CASSVDGQGIGEQYF.

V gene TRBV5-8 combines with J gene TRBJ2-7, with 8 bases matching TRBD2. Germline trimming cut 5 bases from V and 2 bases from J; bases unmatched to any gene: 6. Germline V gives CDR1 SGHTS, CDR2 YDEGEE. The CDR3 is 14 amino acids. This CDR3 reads CASRTRRGAYEQYF. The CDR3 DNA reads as TGTGCCAGCAGGACTAGGCGGGGGGCCTACGAGCAGTACTTC.

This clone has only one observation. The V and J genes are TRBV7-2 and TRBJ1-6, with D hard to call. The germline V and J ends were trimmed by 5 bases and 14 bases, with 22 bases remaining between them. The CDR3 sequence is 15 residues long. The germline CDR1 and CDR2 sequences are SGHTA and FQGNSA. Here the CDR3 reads CASSGERRIAWALHF. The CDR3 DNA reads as TGTGCCAGCAGCGGTGAAAGGAGGATCGCTTGGGCCCTCCACTTT.

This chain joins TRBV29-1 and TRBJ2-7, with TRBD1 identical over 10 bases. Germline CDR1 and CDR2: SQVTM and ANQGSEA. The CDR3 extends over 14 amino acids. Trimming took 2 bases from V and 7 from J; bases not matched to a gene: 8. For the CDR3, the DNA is TGCAGCGTTGAAAGTTGGGACAGGGGATCAGAGCAGTACTTC. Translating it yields CSVESWDRGSEQYF.

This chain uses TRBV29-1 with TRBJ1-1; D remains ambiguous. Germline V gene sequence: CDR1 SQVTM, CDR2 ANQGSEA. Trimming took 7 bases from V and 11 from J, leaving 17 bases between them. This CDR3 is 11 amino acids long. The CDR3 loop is CSGEVGVLAFF. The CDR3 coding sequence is TGCAGCGGTGAGGTCGGGGTTCTGGCTTTCTTT. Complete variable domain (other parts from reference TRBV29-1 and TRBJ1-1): SAVISQKPSRDICQRGTSLTIQCQVDSQVTMMFWYRQQPGQSLTLIATANQGSEATYESGFVIDKFPISRPNLTFSTLTVSNMSPEDSSIYLCSGEVGVLAFFGQGTRLTVV.

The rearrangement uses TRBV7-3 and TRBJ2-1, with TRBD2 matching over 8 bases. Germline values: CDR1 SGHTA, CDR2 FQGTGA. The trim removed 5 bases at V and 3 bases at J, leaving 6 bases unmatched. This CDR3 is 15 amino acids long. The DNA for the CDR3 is TGTGCCAGCAGCCGAAGGAGCGGGGGCTACAATGAGCAGTTCTTC. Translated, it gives CASSRRSGGYNEQFF.

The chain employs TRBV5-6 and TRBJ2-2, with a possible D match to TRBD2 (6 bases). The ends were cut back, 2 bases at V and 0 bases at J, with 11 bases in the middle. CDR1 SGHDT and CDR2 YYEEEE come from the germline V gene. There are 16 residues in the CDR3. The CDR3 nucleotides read TGTGCCAGCAGCTTTTCCAGCGGGCCGAACACCGGGGAGCTGTTTTTT. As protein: CASSFSSGPNTGELFF.

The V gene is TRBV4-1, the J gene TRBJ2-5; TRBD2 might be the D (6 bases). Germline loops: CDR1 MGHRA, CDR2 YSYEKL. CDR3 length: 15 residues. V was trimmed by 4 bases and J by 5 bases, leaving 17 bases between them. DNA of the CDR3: TGCGCCAGCAGCCGCGGCGGGGTTAACAGGGAGACCCAGTACTTC. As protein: CASSRGGVNRETQYF.

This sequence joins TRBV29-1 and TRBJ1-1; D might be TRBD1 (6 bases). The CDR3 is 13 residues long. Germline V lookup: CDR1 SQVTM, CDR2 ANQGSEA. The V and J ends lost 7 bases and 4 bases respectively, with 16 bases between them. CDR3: CSAGSGGATEAFF. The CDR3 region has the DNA TGCAGCGCTGGGAGTGGGGGGGCCACTGAAGCTTTCTTT.